This passage covers 13 T cell receptor beta chains from one sample sequenced in a study of shared clonotypes between healthy human individuals. Assay: immunoSEQ multiplex PCR; the TCRdb copy retains only in-frame clones and omits some. The sample includes almost 700,000 clones, 92% of them seen just once. CD45RO-negative cells were positively selected for CCR7, leaving out terminally differentiated effector memory CD45RA+ cells. The sequencing sample was made of naive CD8+ T cells sorted from blood. The receptors shown here come from a man aged 30 to 45 in good health.

The V and J genes are TRBV27 and TRBJ2-7; the D gene is possibly TRBD2 (6 bases). This CDR3 has 14 amino acids. CDR1 and CDR2 (germline): MNHEY, SMNVEV (reference sequence). V shed 5 bases and J shed 4 bases, with 15 bases lying between them. The CDR3 DNA reads TGTGCCAGCAGTCCCGCGACTAGTGGTTACGAGCAGTACTTC. Residues: CASSPATSGYEQYF.

CDR3 protein: CSVGRSNTGELFF. CDR3 nucleotides: TGCAGCGTCGGCCGTTCGAACACCGGGGAGCTGTTTTTT. The chain has TRBV29-1 and TRBJ2-2, with no clear D. V was clipped by 6 bases and J by 0 bases, with 8 bases between them. The germline V gene encodes CDR1 SQVTM and CDR2 ANQGSEA. The CDR3 sequence is 13 residues long.

This clone was observed a single time. The V and J genes are TRBV7-9 and TRBJ2-2; 8 bases align to TRBD2. V dropped 8 bases and J dropped 3; count of bases not matched to a gene: 14. Germline V gene lookup returns CDR1 SEHNR and CDR2 FQNEAQ (reference sequence). The CDR3 runs 17 residues. The CDR3 reads CASSFISGEPHTGELFF. The DNA of the CDR3 is TGTGCCAGCTCGTTTATTAGCGGGGAGCCCCACACCGGGGAGCTGTTTTTT.

The genes are TRBV7-9 and TRBJ2-1; tentatively, D is TRBD1 (6 bases). The CDR3 has 14 residues. Germline CDR1 reads SEHNR; CDR2 reads FQNEAQ (reference sequence). The ends were cut back, 5 bases at V and 6 bases at J, with 14 bases in the middle. The CDR3 region is CASSIRGGVNEQFF. The CDR3 DNA is TGTGCCAGCAGCATAAGAGGGGGTGTCAATGAGCAGTTCTTC.

The chain is built from TRBV30 and TRBJ1-5; D gene ambiguous. The ends were cut back, 1 base at V and 0 bases at J, with 4 bases in the middle. The CDR3 is made up of 13 amino acids. CDR1 and CDR2 (germline): GTSNPN, SVGIG (reference sequence). The CDR3 DNA reads as TGTGCCTGGAGTGCATATAGCAATCAGCCCCAGCATTTT. Translating gives CAWSAYSNQPQHF.

This clone was seen a few times. V usage is TRBV10-3 and J usage is TRBJ2-3; a possible D gene is TRBD2 (6 bases). V lost 6 bases, J lost 2 bases, and 12 bases lay in between. The CDR3 covers 14 residues. Looked up from germline, CDR1 is ENHRY and CDR2 is SYGVKD. The CDR3 here is CAIRSLATTDTQYF. For the CDR3, the DNA is TGTGCCATCAGGAGTCTAGCGACCACAGATACGCAGTATTTT.

The chain combines TRBV19 with TRBJ1-1; D is ambiguous. The CDR3 has 13 amino acids. V was shortened by 5 bases and J by 0 bases, with 7 bases between the two germline ends. Germline CDR1 is LNHDA and CDR2 is SQIVND (reference sequence). Written as DNA, the CDR3 is TGTGCCAGTAGTCCCAGCATGAACACTGAAGCTTTCTTT. It specifies CASSPSMNTEAFF.

The V gene is TRBV7-9, the J gene TRBJ2-7, with a tentative D call TRBD2 (6 bases). Between the trimmed V and J ends, which lost 1 base and 7 bases, there was a span of 20 bases. This CDR3 region has 16 residues. Germline loops: CDR1 SEHNR, CDR2 FQNEAQ (reference sequence). The CDR3: CASSLVVGGGLEEQYF. The DNA for the CDR3 is TGTGCCAGCAGCTTAGTTGTCGGTGGAGGGTTGGAGGAGCAGTACTTC.

The chain is built from TRBV27 and TRBJ2-7; 16 bases line up with TRBD2. V dropped 5 bases and J dropped 7; count of bases not matched to a gene: 8. The CDR3 covers 16 residues. Germline-derived CDR1 and CDR2 are MNHEY and SMNVEV (reference sequence). The CDR3 is CASSQGLAGGVTEQYF. For the CDR3, the DNA is TGTGCCAGCAGTCAGGGACTAGCGGGAGGGGTTACGGAGCAGTACTTC.

The CDR3: CASSLNAGGTYEQYF. CDR3 DNA sequence: TGTGCCAGCAGCTTAAATGCGGGAGGGACCTACGAGCAGTACTTC. The chain employs TRBV7-3 and TRBJ2-7, with 9 bases identical to TRBD2. Looked up from germline, CDR1 is SGHTA and CDR2 is FQGTGA. J gave up 2 bases and V 1 base, and 3 bases lay outside the gene matches. CDR3 length equals 15 residues.

The chain combines TRBV6-5 with TRBJ2-7, with 8 bases lining up with TRBD1. Germline assignment: CDR1 MNHEY and CDR2 SVGAGI. The CDR3 is made up of 15 amino acids. J gave up 6 bases and V 6 bases, and 13 bases lay outside the gene matches. CDR3 nucleotide sequence: TGTGCCAGCAGCAACCCCGGACAGGGTTATTCCGAGCAGTACTTC. This sequence encodes CASSNPGQGYSEQYF.

This chain joins TRBV4-3 and TRBJ2-2; TRBD1 matches 7 bases. Trimming removed 1 base from V and 5 bases from J; junction bases left unmatched: 4. Germline loops: CDR1 LGHNA, CDR2 YSLEER. This CDR3 has 15 amino acids. The CDR3 protein is CASSQARGRTGELFF. The CDR3 DNA reads TGCGCCAGCAGCCAAGCGAGGGGGCGGACCGGGGAGCTGTTTTTT.

On this clone itself: This sample also contains other DNA sequences that code for the same CDR3. This rearrangement joins TRBV27 to TRBJ2-2; the match to TRBD2 covers 9 bases. The CDR3 is 15 amino acids. In germline, CDR1 is MNHEY, CDR2 SMNVEV (reference sequence). V lost 6 bases to trimming and J lost 4 bases; unmatched junction nucleotides: 6. Here the CDR3 DNA reads TGTGCCAGCAGCCCGGGACTAGCCGGCACCGGGGAGCTGTTTTTT. As protein: CASSPGLAGTGELFF.